This entry lists 23 T cell receptor beta chains sequenced from one sample in a study of T cell repertoires in cytomegalovirus infection. A single record per CDR3 protein comes from TCRdb applying MiXCR to the reads. This table has around 570,000 distinct CDR3 sequences, just under 40% appearing once. These receptors have no known antigen. Sequencing was performed on cultured PBMCs, taken from culture after CMV antigen stimulation. The source of these receptors is a human donor in good health (CMV status not recorded). Some clones in this sample may be carry-over from other donors' samples.

J is TRBJ2-2 and V is TRBV5-1, with a weak D call TRBD1 (5 bases). Germline CDR1 reads SGHRS; CDR2 reads YFSETQ. This CDR3 has 16 amino acids. V was trimmed by 5 bases and J by 2 bases, leaving 16 bases between them. The CDR3 region has the DNA TGCGCCAGCAGTGTCAGGGCGAAACTCAACACCGGGGAGCTGTTTTTT. Protein: CASSVRAKLNTGELFF.

The CDR3 DNA is TGTGCCAGCAGTCCCGCCGGGACTGCCTACGAGCAGTACTTC. Residues: CASSPAGTAYEQYF. V gene TRBV27 combines with J gene TRBJ2-7, with D tentatively TRBD2 (6 bases). Trimming removed 5 bases at V and 2 bases at J, with 13 bases between. The CDR3 is made up of 14 amino acids. Germline CDR1 is MNHEY and CDR2 is SMNVEV (reference sequence).

This clonotype was seen repeatedly, ten times or more. The chain combines TRBV7-2 with TRBJ1-6; D call uncertain. Trimming pared 0 bases from V and 9 bases from J, leaving 9 bases between. Germline-derived CDR1 and CDR2 are SGHTA and FQGNSA. The CDR3 contains 14 residues. This CDR3 is CASSLARGGSPLHF. CDR3 nucleotides: TGTGCCAGCAGCTTAGCCCGGGGAGGTTCACCCCTCCACTTT.

CDR3 nucleotides: TGTGCCAGCACGTCGGACAGAAATCAGCCCCAGCATTTT. Translating it yields CASTSDRNQPQHF. J is TRBJ1-5 and V is TRBV12-3 or TRBV12-4; D possibly corresponds to TRBD1 (6 bases). Trimming removed 7 bases at V and 4 bases at J, with 11 bases between. The CDR3 spans 13 residues.

This chain uses TRBV5-1 with TRBJ1-6, with 10 bases lining up with TRBD1. The CDR3 is 16 amino acids. V lost 0 bases to trimming and J lost 8 bases; unmatched junction nucleotides: 5. CDR1 and CDR2 (germline): SGHRS, YFSETQ. The CDR3 bases are TGCGCCAGCAGCTTGGGACAGGGGGCCATGGATTCACCCCTCCACTTT. Protein sequence: CASSLGQGAMDSPLHF.

This chain links TRBV4-2 with TRBJ2-1, with D unclear. Germline values: CDR1 LGHNA, CDR2 YNFKEQ. V lost 1 base and J lost 6, with 7 bases in between. The CDR3 sequence is 13 residues long. The CDR3 DNA follows: TGTGCCAGCAGCCAAGGAGTAAGCAATGAGCAGTTCTTC. Residues: CASSQGVSNEQFF.

This clonotype was found once. The gene calls are TRBV4-1 and TRBJ2-3, with 10 bases matching TRBD1. V lost 0 bases, J lost 7 bases, and 10 bases stayed unmatched. Germline V gene sequence: CDR1 MGHRA, CDR2 YSYEKL. This CDR3 has 17 amino acids. CDR3 in DNA: TGCGCCAGCAGCCAAGATTCCCGGACAGGGGGGACAAATACGCAGTATTTT. Translating it yields CASSQDSRTGGTNTQYF.

The CDR3 DNA reads TGTGCCAGCAGCTCCACGGACAGATCTAACTATGGCTACACCTTC. It yields the protein CASSSTDRSNYGYTF. The J gene is TRBJ1-2, the V gene TRBV7-8; TRBD1 is a possible D gene (6 bases). The CDR3 runs 15 residues. Trimming removed 4 bases at V and 0 bases at J, with 12 bases between. Germline CDR1 and CDR2: SGHVS and FQNEAQ.

This clonotype was found a few times. The V gene is TRBV6-5, the J gene TRBJ1-2, with TRBD1 as a possible D gene (6 bases). The CDR3 has 16 residues. With 5 bases removed from V and 4 bases from J, the gap between germline ends came to 20 bases. In germline, CDR1 is MNHEY, CDR2 SVGAGI. The CDR3 here is CASSPEGGGARYGYTF. The CDR3 DNA reads as TGTGCCAGCAGTCCCGAAGGGGGGGGGGCTCGCTATGGCTACACCTTC.

This clonotype was detected a few times. V and J are TRBV7-2 and TRBJ1-6, with 8 bases aligning to TRBD1. Germline V gene sequence: CDR1 SGHTA, CDR2 FQGNSA. The CDR3 consists of 15 residues. The V gene end was trimmed by 5 bases and the J gene end by 14 bases; junction bases not matched to a gene: 14. CDR3 residues: CASSTLAGGVATLHF. The CDR3 DNA is TGTGCCAGCAGCACCCTAGCAGGGGGCGTTGCGACCCTCCACTTT.

As to this clonotype: With a much larger clone just one base away, this may be a read error. The rearrangement links TRBV7-8 to TRBJ2-3; the match to TRBD2 covers 7 bases. The CDR3 runs to 16 residues. J gave up 2 bases and V 7 bases, and 12 bases lay outside the gene matches. From germline, CDR1 is SGHVS and CDR2 FQNEAQ. Written as DNA, the CDR3 is TGTGCCAGCACCCTATCTCCCACTAGCGACACAGATACGCAGTATTTT. It specifies CASTLSPTSDTDTQYF.

This clonotype appeared a few times. The chain couples TRBV5-1 to TRBJ2-3; a weak D match, TRBD1 (6 bases). Between the trimmed V and J ends, which lost 4 bases and 4 bases, there was a span of 16 bases. The CDR3 consists of 15 residues. The germline gives CDR1 SGHRS, CDR2 YFSETQ. CDR3 protein: CASSLTLRGADTQYF. CDR3 sequence (DNA): TGCGCCAGCAGCCTCACTCTCAGGGGCGCAGATACGCAGTATTTT.

The chain has TRBV7-9 and TRBJ2-3, with 8 nucleotides matching TRBD1. V lost 5 bases, J lost 9 bases, and 25 bases stayed unmatched. This CDR3 has 19 residues. Germline V gives CDR1 SEHNR, CDR2 FQNEAQ (reference sequence). CDR3 protein: CASSPRGGQGPPTFYTQYF. The CDR3 DNA sequence: TGTGCCAGCAGCCCACGGGGCGGACAGGGCCCCCCGACGTTTTACACGCAGTATTTT.

The V gene is TRBV11-2, the J gene TRBJ2-1; 7 bases map to TRBD2. The germline gives CDR1 SGHAT, CDR2 FQNNGV. With 1 base clipped from V and 4 bases from J, the junction kept 4 bases outside the gene matches. The CDR3 is 15 amino acids. The chain's CDR3 is CASSLASGAYNEQFF. The CDR3 DNA reads as TGTGCCAGCAGCTTAGCCAGCGGGGCGTACAATGAGCAGTTCTTC.

The chain employs TRBV28 and TRBJ1-2, with D unresolved. V gave up 10 bases and J gave up 0 bases, with 15 bases separating them. Germline CDR1 reads MDHEN; CDR2 reads SYDVKM. This CDR3 contains 14 residues. The CDR3, as DNA: TGTGCCACCCCCGGCCCCCCTACTAACTATGGCTACACCTTC. Its protein product is CATPGPPTNYGYTF.

The gene calls are TRBV11-2 and TRBJ2-2; no definite D call. Germline loops: CDR1 SGHAT, CDR2 FQNNGV. Between the trimmed V and J ends, which lost 3 bases and 7 bases, there was a span of 9 bases. CDR3 size: 13 residues. The CDR3: CASSLIIFGELFF. CDR3 bases: TGTGCCAGCAGCTTGATAATATTCGGGGAGCTGTTTTTT.

The rearrangement links TRBV7-8 to TRBJ2-3; D may correspond to TRBD1 or TRBD2 (6 bases each). Trimming stripped 1 base from V and 7 bases from J, with 12 bases between. Germline CDR1 reads SGHVS; CDR2 reads FQNEAQ. The CDR3 has 14 residues. This CDR3 reads CASSLVGAGYTQYF. The CDR3 DNA follows: TGTGCCAGCAGCTTAGTGGGGGCGGGGTATACGCAGTATTTT.

This clonotype has more than one count but fewer than ten. The chain is built from TRBV7-9 and TRBJ2-2; no reliable D call. Germline values: CDR1 SEHNR, CDR2 FQNEAQ (reference sequence). The CDR3 covers 15 residues. The V and J ends lost 3 bases and 6 bases respectively, with 14 bases between them. The chain's CDR3 is CASSFELPSAGELFF. The CDR3 DNA follows: TGTGCCAGCAGCTTCGAACTACCCTCGGCCGGGGAGCTGTTTTTT.

In this sample, this clonotype turned up once. The CDR3 region has the DNA TGTGCCAGCAGTGGGTTTGCGCAACTCCAAGAGACCCAGTACTTC. Translating gives CASSGFAQLQETQYF. The genes are TRBV6-8 and TRBJ2-5; D gene ambiguous. CDR1 is MNHGY, CDR2 SAAAGT, per germline. V dropped 5 bases and J dropped 1 base, with 14 bases sitting between them. The CDR3 is made up of 15 amino acids.

This clonotype was detected a few times. The rearrangement joins TRBV19 to TRBJ1-2, with D unclear. V lost 5 bases to trimming and J lost 4 bases, with 8 bases between them. The V gene's germline CDR1 is LNHDA and CDR2 SQIVND (reference sequence). The CDR3 is made up of 12 amino acids. Written as DNA, the CDR3 is TGTGCCAGTAGTTCGCCGGCCTATGGCTACACCTTC. Protein: CASSSPAYGYTF.

This clonotype was seen a handful of times. The rearrangement uses TRBV7-6 and TRBJ2-5; TRBD1 matches at 8 bases. This CDR3 has 14 amino acids. V lost 5 bases to trimming and J lost 4 bases; unmatched junction nucleotides: 6. Germline values: CDR1 SGHVS, CDR2 FNYEAQ. In nucleotides, the CDR3 is TGTGCCAGCAGCCCAACAGGGGGTCCAGAGACCCAGTACTTC. Its protein product is CASSPTGGPETQYF.

The chain combines TRBV12-3 or TRBV12-4 with TRBJ2-3; D possibly uses TRBD1 or TRBD2 (5 bases each). V was pared by 8 bases and J by 6 bases, with 18 bases between. There are 14 residues in the CDR3. CDR3 sequence: CASYTSRGADTQYF. CDR3 DNA sequence: TGTGCCAGCTATACATCCAGAGGGGCGGATACGCAGTATTTT.

The chain is built from TRBV2 and TRBJ2-3; unclear D gene. CDR1 and CDR2 (germline): SNHLY, FYNNEI. The CDR3 consists of 12 residues. V was trimmed by 7 bases and J by 7 bases, leaving 12 bases between them. CDR3 nucleotide sequence: TGTGCCAGCACGGCAACCGGATATACGCAGTATTTT. Translated: CASTATGYTQYF.